This entry concerns a single TCR beta chain. The V end was cut by 0 bases, the J end by 7 bases, with 10 bases between. Germline V gene lookup returns CDR1 SGHTA and CDR2 FQGNSA. The CDR3 totals 14 residues. The source of the sample is a study of technical replicates of blood from a handful of donors. Profiled with immunoSEQ multiplex PCR; TCRdb holds only in-frame clones, not every one. The data show about 75,000 clones, 91% seen once. The sequenced sample consisted of PBMCs. The chain uses TRBV7-2 and TRBJ2-1, with D maybe TRBD2 (6 bases). This clonotype was obtained from a human donor in good health. Some clones in this sample may be carry-over from other donors' samples. DNA for the CDR3: TGTGCCAGCAGCTTAGCGGGACTGAGGAATGAGCAGTTCTTC. Translated, it gives CASSLAGLRNEQFF. The complete variable domain, with remaining parts taken from reference TRBV7-2 and TRBJ2-1, reads GAGVSQSPSNKVTEKGKDVELRCDPISGHTALYWYRQSLGQGLEFLIYFQGNSAPDKSGLPSDRFSAERTGGSVSTLTIQRTQQEDSAVYLCASSLAGLRNEQFFGPGTRLTVL.